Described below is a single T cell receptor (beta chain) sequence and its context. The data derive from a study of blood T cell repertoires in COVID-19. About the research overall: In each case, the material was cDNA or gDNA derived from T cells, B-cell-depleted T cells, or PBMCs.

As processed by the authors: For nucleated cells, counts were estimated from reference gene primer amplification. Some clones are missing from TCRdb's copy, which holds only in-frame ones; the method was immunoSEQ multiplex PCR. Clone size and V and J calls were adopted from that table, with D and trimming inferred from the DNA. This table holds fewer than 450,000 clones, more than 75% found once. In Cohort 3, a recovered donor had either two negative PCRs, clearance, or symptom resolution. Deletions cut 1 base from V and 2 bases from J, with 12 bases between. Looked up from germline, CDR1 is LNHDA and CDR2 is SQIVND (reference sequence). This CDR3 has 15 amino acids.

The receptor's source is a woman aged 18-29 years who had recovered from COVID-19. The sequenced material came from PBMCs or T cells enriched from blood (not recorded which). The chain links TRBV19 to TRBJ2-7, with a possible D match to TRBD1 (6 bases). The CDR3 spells CASSIGNRAAYEQYF. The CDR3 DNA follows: TGTGCCAGTAGTATAGGGAACAGGGCAGCCTACGAGCAGTACTTC.